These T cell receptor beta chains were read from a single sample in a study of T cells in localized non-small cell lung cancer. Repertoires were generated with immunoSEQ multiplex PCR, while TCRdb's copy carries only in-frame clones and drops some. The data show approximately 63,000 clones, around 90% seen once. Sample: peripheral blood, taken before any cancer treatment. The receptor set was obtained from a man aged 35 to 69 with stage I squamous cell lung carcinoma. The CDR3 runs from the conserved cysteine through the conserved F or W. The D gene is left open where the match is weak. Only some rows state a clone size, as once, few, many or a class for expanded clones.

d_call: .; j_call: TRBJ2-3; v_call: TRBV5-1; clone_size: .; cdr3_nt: TGCGCCAGCGGGGGTATGGCGGAAACTAGCACAGATACGCAGTATTTT; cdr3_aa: CASGGMAETSTDTQYF
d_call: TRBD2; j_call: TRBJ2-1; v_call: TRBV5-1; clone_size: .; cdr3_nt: TGCGCCAGCAGCTTAGGGACTAGCGGATACAATGAGCAGTTCTTC; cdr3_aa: CASSLGTSGYNEQFF
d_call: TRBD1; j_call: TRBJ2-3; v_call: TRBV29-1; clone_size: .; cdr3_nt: TGCAGCGTTGAAGCTCTGGGACAGGGAGGAACAGATACGCAGTATTTT; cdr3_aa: CSVEALGQGGTDTQYF
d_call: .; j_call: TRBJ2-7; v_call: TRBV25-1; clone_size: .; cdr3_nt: TGTGCCAGCAGTGAGATAGGGGGGACTCCCTACGAGCAGTACTTC; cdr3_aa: CASSEIGGTPYEQYF
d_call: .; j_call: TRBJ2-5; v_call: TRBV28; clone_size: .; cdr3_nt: TGTGCCAGCGCCGCGGGCGGGGCGCAAGAGACCCAGTACTTC; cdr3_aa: CASAAGGAQETQYF
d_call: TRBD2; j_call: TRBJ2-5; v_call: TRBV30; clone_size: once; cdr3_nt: TGTGCCTCCCTGACTAGCGGGAGGATTGGAGAGACCCAGTACTTC; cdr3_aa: CASLTSGRIGETQYF
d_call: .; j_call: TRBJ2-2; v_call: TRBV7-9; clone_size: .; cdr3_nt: TGTGCCAGCAGCTTAGCCGTGACAGTCAGGTACACCGGGGAGCTGTTTTTT; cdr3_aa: CASSLAVTVRYTGELFF
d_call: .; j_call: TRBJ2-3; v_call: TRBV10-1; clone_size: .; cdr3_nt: TGCGCCAGCAGTGAGGGGGGTACAGATACGCAGTATTTT; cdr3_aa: CASSEGGTDTQYF
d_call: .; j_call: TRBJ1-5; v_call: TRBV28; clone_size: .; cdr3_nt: TGTGCCAGCTCCTCGCCGGGGGGATACAATCAGCCCCAGCATTTT; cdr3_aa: CASSSPGGYNQPQHF
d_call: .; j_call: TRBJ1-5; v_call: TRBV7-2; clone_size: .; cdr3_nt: TGTGCCAGCAGCTTAACGGCCTATAGCAATCAGCCCCAGCATTTT; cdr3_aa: CASSLTAYSNQPQHF
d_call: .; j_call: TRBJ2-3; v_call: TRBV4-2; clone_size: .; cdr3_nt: TGTGCCAGCAGCCAAACTGTGGAAGGTGCAGATACGCAGTATTTT; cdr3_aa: CASSQTVEGADTQYF
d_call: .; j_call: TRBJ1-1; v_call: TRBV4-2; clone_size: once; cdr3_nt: TGTGCCAGCAGCCAAGATGTGGGCAGGCAGAACACTGAAGCTTTCTTT; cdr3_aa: CASSQDVGRQNTEAFF
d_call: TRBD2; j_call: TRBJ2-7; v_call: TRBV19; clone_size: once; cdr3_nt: TGTGCCAGTCGGACTAGCGGGACCTACGAGCAGTACTTC; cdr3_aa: CASRTSGTYEQYF
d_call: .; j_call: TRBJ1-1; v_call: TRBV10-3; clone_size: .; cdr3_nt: TGTGCCATCAGTGAGTCGAGGAACACTGAAGCTTTCTTT; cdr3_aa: CAISESRNTEAFF
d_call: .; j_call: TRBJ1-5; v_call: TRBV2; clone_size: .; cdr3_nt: TGTGCCAGCAGCCCCCTTACAAGCAATCAGCCCCAGCATTTT; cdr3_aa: CASSPLTSNQPQHF
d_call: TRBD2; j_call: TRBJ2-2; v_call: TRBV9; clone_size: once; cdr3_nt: TGTGCCAGCAGCATGGGACTAGCGGGAGGGAGGACCGGGGAGCTGTTTTTT; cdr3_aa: CASSMGLAGGRTGELFF
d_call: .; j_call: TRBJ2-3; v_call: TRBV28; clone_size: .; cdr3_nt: TGTGCCAGCAGCCCGTCTAGAGGGTCTTTGCACACAGATACGCAGTATTTT; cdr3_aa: CASSPSRGSLHTDTQYF
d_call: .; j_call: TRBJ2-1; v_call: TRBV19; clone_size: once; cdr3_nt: TGTGCCAGTACCCCACGGGCAGCTGCCAATGAGCAGTTCTTC; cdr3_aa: CASTPRAAANEQFF
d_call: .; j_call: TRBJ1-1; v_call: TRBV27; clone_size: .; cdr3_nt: TGTGCCAGCAGTTTAGTATTCCCTGGGGGCGCTTTTATGGTAAACACTGAAGCTTTCTTT; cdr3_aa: CASSLVFPGGAFMVNTEAFF
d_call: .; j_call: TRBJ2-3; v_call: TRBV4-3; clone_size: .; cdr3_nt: TGCGCCAGCAGCCCTCGGTCCGGGGGCACAGATACGCAGTATTTT; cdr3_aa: CASSPRSGGTDTQYF
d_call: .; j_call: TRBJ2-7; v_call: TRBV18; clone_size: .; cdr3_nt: TGTGCCAGCTCACCAGCGGGACGGTTTTACGAGCAGTACTTC; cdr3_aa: CASSPAGRFYEQYF
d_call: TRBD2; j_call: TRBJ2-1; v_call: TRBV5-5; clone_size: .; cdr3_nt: TGTGCCAGCAGCTTGGCCGGACTAGCAGGAGGCCATGAGCAGTTCTTC; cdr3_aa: CASSLAGLAGGHEQFF
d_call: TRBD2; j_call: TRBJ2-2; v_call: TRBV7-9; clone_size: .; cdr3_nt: TGTGCCAGCAGCTTCACCAGCGGGAGGGCCGGAGCCGGGGAGCTGTTTTTT; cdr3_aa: CASSFTSGRAGAGELFF
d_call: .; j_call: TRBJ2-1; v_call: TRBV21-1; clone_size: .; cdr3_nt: TGTGCCAGCAGCAAAGAGGGTGGTCCCTACAATGAGCAGTTCTTC; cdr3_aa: CASSKEGGPYNEQFF
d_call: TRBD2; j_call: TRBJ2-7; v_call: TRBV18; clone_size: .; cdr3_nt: TGTGCCAGCTCACCAGGGACTAGCTCGACCTACGAGCAGTACTTC; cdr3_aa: CASSPGTSSTYEQYF
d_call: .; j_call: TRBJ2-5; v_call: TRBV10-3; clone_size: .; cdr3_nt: TGTGCCATCAGTGGCAACCTCCAAGAGACCCAGTACTTC; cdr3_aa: CAISGNLQETQYF
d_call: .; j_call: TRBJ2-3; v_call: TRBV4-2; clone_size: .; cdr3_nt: TGTGCCAGCAGCCAAGAGTTGGTCCGAGGGCTTAGCACAGATACGCAGTATTTT; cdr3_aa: CASSQELVRGLSTDTQYF
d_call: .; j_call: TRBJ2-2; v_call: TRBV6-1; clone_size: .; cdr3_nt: TGTGCCAGCAGTGTTTACACCGGGGAGCTGTTTTTT; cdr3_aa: CASSVYTGELFF
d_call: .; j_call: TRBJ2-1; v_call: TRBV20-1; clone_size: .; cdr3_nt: TGCAGTGCCCATCTAGGGGATGAGCAGTTCTTC; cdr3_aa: CSAHLGDEQFF
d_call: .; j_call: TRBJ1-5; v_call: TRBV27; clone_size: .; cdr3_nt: TGTGCCAGCAGTTTATTTGGGACGGAGCACCCTAGCTTTAATCAGCCCCAGCATTTT; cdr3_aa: CASSLFGTEHPSFNQPQHF
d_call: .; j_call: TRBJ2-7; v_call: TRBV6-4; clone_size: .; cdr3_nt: TGTGCCAGCAGCTCCGGGACGGACAAAGAGCAGTACTTC; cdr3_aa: CASSSGTDKEQYF
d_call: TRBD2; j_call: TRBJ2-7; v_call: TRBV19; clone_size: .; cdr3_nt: TGTGCCAGTAGCCGACGAGCGGGAGAGGGGGCCTACGAGCAGTACTTC; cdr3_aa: CASSRRAGEGAYEQYF
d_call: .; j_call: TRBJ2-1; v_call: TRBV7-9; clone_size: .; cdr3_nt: TGTGCCAGCAGCCCTCAGGACTGGGAGCAGTTCTTC; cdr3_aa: CASSPQDWEQFF
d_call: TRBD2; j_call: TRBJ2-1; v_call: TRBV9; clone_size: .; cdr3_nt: TGTGCCAGCAGCGAGGGTAGCGGGAGGGTCGGGGATGAGCAGTTCTTC; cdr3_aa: CASSEGSGRVGDEQFF
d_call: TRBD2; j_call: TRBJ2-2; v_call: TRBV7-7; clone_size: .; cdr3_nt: TGTGCTAGCAGTTACTCCGGGGGGACCGGGGAGCTGTTTTTT; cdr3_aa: CASSYSGGTGELFF
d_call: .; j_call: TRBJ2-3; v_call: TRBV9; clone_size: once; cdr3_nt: TGTGCCAGCAGCGGGCGGGCAGGTATCGCTGATACGCAGTATTTT; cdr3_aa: CASSGRAGIADTQYF
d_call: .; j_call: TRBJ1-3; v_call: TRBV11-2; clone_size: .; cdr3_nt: TGTGCCAGCAGCTCCACCTGGAAGCCGGAGGGAAACACCATATATTTT; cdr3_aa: CASSSTWKPEGNTIYF
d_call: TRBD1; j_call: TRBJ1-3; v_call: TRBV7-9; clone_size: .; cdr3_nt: TGTGCCAGCAGCCAGACAGGGGTTGGAAACACCATATATTTT; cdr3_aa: CASSQTGVGNTIYF
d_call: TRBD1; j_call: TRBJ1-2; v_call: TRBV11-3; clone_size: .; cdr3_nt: TGTGCCAGCAGCCCAGGGGGGGACAGGGTCCAAGGCTACACCTTC; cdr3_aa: CASSPGGDRVQGYTF
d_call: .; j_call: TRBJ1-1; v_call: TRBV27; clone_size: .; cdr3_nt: TGTGCCAGCCAGGTCGTGGGAGTGAACACTGAAGCTTTCTTT; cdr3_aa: CASQVVGVNTEAFF